This T cell receptor (beta chain) was recorded in a study of blood T cell repertoires in COVID-19. Study information: Researchers got acute and convalescent COVID-19 samples from the United States, Italy and Spain. T cells, B-cell-depleted T cells, or PBMCs supplied cDNA or gDNA.

Only in-frame clones appear in the TCRdb table, and some are missing; sequencing was by immunoSEQ multiplex PCR. The sample carries a few hundred thousand clones, 88% recorded once. Germline CDR1 reads ENHRY; CDR2 reads SYGVKD. Deletions cut 4 bases from V and 1 base from J, with 6 bases between. The CDR3 is 13 amino acids. Sequencing input: peripheral blood. The V call is TRBV10-3, the J call TRBJ2-3; D is undetermined. The origin of this receptor is a man aged 70-80 years with acute or convalescent COVID-19. Here the CDR3 DNA reads TGTGCCATCAGTGCTCGGGGCACAGATACGCAGTATTTT. This codes for CAISARGTDTQYF.